This TCR beta chain derives from a study of human T cells and chemical hapten exposure. Time point: patch test 1, 2 weeks after DPC sensitization. Treatment here: therapeutic diphenylcyclopropenone sensitization with weekly scalp DPC. Each CDR3 protein is one row after TCRdb ran MiXCR on the RACE reads. The table shows 70,000 to 75,000 distinct CDR3 sequences, with more than 30% occurring only once. This receptor was taken from a man aged 40-49 years with alopecia areata. Some clones in this sample may be carry-over from other donors' samples. This specimen consisted of whole blood, obtained in connection with sensitization to the hapten diphenylcyclopropenone (DPC).

The CDR3 region has the DNA TGCGCCAGCAGCCAAGAGGTCCCCTCTGGGGCCAACGTCCTGACTTTC. This gives the protein CASSQEVPSGANVLTF. V is TRBV4-3 and J is TRBJ2-6; the D is unclear. Germline CDR1 LGHNA, CDR2 YSLEER. V was trimmed by 0 bases and J by 0 bases, leaving 6 bases between them. The CDR3 loop spans 16 amino acids.